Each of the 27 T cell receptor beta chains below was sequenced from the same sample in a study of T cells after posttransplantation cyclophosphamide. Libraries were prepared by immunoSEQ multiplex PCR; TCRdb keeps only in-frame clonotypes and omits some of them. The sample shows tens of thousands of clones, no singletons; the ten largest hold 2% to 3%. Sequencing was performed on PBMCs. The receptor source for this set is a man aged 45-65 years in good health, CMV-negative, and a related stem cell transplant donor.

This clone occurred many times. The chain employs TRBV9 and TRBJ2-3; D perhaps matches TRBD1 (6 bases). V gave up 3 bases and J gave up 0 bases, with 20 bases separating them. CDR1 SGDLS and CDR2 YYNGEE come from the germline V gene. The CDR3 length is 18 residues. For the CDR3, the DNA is TGTGCCAGCAGCGCAACCGGGACACCGTCCTCGAGCACAGATACGCAGTATTTT. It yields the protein CASSATGTPSSSTDTQYF.

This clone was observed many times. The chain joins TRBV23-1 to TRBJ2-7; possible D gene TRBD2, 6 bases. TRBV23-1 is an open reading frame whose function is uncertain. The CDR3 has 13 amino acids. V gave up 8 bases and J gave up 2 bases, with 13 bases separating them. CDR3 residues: CASPGDWPYEQYF. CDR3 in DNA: TGCGCCAGCCCGGGGGACTGGCCCTACGAGCAGTACTTC.

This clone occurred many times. CDR3 sequence reads: CASSTGGSDEKLFF. For the CDR3, the DNA is TGCGCCAGCAGTACAGGGGGGTCGGATGAAAAACTGTTTTTT. The chain employs TRBV10-1 and TRBJ1-4; 8 positions match TRBD1. This CDR3 has 14 residues. From germline, CDR1 is WNHNN and CDR2 SYGVQD (reference sequence). V dropped 5 bases and J dropped 6; count of bases not matched to a gene: 5.

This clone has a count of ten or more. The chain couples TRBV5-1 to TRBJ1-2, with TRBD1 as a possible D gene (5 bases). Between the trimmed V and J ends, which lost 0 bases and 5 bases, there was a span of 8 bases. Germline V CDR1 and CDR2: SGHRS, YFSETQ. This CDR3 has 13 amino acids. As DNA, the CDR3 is TGCGCCAGCAGCTTGGGGGGGGGATATGGCTACACCTTC. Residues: CASSLGGGYGYTF.

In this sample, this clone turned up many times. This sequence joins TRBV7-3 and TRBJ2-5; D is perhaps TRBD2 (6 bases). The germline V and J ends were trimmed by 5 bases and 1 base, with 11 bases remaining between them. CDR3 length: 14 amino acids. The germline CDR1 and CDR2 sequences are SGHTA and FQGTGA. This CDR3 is CASSIAGSQETQYF. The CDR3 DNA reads TGTGCCAGCAGCATCGCGGGGAGCCAAGAGACCCAGTACTTC. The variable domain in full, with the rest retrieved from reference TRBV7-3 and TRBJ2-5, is GAGVSQTPSNKVTEKGKYVELRCDPISGHTALYWYRQSLGQGPEFLIYFQGTGAADDSGLPNDRFFAVRPEGSVSTLKIQRTERGDSAVYLCASSIAGSQETQYFGPGTRLLVL.

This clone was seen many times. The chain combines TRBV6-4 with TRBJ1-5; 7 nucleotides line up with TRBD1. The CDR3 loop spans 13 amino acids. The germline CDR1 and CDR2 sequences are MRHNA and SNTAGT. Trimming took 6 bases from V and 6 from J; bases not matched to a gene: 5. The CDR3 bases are TGTGCCAGCAGCGAGACAGGGAGTCAGCCCCAGCATTTT. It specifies CASSETGSQPQHF.

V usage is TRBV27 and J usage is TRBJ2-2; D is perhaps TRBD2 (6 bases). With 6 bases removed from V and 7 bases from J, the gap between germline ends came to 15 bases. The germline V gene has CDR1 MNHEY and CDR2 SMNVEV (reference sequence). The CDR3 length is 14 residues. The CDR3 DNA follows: TGTGCCAGCAGGACGGCGGGGACTGGCGGGGAGCTGTTTTTT. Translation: CASRTAGTGGELFF.

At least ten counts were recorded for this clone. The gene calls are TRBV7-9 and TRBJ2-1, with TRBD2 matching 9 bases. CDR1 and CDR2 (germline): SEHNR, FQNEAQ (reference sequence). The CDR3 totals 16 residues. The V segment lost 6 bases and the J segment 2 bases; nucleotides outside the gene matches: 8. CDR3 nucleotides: TGTGCCAGCAGTATGGAGCGACTAGCGGCCTACAATGAGCAGTTCTTC. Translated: CASSMERLAAYNEQFF.

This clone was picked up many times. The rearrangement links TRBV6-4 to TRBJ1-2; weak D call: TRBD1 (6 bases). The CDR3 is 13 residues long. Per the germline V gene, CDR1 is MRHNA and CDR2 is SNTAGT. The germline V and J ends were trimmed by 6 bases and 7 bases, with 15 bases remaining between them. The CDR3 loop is CASRNQGSVGYTF. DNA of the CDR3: TGTGCCAGCAGAAATCAGGGGTCGGTTGGCTACACCTTC.

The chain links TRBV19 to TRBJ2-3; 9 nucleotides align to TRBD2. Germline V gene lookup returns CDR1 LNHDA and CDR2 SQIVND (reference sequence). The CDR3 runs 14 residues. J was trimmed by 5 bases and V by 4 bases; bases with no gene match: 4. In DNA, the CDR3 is TGTGCCAGTAGTAGCGGGGGGGCCAAAGATACGCAGTATTTT. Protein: CASSSGGAKDTQYF.

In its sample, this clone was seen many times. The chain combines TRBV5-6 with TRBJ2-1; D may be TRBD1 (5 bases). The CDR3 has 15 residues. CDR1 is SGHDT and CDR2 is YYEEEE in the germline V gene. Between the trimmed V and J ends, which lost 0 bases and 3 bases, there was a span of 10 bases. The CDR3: CASSLGRAVYNEQFF. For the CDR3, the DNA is TGTGCCAGCAGCTTGGGCAGGGCAGTCTACAATGAGCAGTTCTTC.

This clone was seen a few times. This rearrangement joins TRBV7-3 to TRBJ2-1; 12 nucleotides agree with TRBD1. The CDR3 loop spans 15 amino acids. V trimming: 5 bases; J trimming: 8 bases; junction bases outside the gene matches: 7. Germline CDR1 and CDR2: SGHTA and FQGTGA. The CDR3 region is CASSRTGTGGYEQFF. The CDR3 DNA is TGTGCCAGCAGCAGGACCGGGACAGGGGGCTATGAGCAGTTCTTC.

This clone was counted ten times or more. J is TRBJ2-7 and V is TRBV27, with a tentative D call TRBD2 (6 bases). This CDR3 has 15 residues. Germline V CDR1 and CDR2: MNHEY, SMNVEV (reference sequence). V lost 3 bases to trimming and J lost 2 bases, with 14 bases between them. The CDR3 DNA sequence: TGTGCCAGCAGTTTGAGGCGGGACGAAGCCTACGAGCAGTACTTC. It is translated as CASSLRRDEAYEQYF.

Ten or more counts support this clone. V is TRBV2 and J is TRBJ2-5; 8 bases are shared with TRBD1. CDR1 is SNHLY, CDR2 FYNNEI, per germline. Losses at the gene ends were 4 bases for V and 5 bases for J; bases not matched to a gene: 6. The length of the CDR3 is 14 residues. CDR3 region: CASSASGGLETQYF. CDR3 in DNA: TGTGCCAGCAGTGCTTCAGGGGGCCTGGAGACCCAGTACTTC.

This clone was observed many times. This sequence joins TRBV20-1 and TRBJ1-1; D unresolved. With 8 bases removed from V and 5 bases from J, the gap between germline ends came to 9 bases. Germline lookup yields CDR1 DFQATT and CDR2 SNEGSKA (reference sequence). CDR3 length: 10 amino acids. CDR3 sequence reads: CSTGETEAFF. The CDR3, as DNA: TGCAGTACGGGTGAAACTGAAGCTTTCTTT.

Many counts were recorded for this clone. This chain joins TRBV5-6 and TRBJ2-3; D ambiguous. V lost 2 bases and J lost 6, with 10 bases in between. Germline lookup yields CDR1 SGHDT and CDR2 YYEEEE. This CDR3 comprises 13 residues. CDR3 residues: CASSFPGADTQYF. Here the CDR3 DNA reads TGTGCCAGCAGCTTCCCGGGTGCGGATACGCAGTATTTT.

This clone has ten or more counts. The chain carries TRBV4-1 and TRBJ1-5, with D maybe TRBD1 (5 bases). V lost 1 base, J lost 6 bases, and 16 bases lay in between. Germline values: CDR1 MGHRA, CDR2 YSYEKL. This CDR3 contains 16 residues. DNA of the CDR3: TGCGCCAGCAGCCAAGGAGTATCAGGGCGCGGTCAGCCCCAGCATTTT. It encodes CASSQGVSGRGQPQHF.

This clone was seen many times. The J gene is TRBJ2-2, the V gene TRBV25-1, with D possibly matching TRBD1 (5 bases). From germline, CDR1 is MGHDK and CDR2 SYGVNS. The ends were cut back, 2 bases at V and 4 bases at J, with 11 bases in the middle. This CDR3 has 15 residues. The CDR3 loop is CASSEPGWSTGELFF. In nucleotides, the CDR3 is TGTGCCAGCAGTGAACCAGGGTGGAGCACCGGGGAGCTGTTTTTT.

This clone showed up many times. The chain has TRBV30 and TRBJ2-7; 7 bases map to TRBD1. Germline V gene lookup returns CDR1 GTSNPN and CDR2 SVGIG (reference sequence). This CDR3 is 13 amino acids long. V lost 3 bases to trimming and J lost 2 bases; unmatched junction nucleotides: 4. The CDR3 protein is CAWSWGTAYEQYF. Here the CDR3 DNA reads TGTGCCTGGAGCTGGGGGACAGCCTACGAGCAGTACTTC.

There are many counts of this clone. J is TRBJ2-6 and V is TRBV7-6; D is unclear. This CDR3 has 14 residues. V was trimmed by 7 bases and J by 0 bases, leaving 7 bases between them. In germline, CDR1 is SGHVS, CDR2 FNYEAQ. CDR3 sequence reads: CASTGYSGANVLTF. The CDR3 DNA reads TGTGCCAGCACCGGTTACTCTGGGGCCAACGTCCTGACTTTC.

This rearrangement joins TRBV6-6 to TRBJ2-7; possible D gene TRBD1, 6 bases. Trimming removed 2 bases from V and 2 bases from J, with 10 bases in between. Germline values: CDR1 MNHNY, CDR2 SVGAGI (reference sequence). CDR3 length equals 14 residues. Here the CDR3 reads CASSYGQGTYEQYF. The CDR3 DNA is TGTGCCAGCAGTTACGGGCAGGGGACCTACGAGCAGTACTTC.

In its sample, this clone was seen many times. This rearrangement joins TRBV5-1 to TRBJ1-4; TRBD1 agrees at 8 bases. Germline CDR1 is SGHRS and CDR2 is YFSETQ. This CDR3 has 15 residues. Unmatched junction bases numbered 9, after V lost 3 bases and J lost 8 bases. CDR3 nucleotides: TGCGCCAGCAGCTCCGGGACAGGATCCCGCGAAAAACTGTTTTTT. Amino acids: CASSSGTGSREKLFF.

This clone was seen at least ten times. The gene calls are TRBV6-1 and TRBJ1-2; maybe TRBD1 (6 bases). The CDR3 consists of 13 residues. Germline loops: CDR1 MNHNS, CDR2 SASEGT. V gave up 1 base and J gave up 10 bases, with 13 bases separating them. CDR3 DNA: TGTGCCAGCAGTGAAGGGGACAATCCATCCTACACCTTC. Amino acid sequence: CASSEGDNPSYTF.

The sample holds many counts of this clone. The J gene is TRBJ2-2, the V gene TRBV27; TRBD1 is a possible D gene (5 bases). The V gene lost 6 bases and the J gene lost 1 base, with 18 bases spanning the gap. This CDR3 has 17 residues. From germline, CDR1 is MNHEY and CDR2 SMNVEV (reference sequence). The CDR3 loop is CASSSKVGVGNTGELFF. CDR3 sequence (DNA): TGTGCCAGCAGCTCTAAGGTAGGGGTAGGGAACACCGGGGAGCTGTTTTTT.

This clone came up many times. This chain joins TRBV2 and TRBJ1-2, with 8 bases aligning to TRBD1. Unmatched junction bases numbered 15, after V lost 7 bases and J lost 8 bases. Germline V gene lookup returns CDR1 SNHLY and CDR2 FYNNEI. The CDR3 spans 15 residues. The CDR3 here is CASISQGAIVRGYTF. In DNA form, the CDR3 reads TGTGCCAGCATATCCCAGGGGGCCATCGTACGGGGCTACACCTTC.

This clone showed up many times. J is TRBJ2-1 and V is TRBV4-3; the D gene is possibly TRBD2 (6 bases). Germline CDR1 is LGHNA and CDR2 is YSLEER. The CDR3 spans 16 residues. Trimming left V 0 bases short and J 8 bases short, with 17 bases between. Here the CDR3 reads CASSQDGGGVLDEQFF. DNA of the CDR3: TGCGCCAGCAGCCAAGATGGCGGCGGGGTCTTGGATGAGCAGTTCTTC.

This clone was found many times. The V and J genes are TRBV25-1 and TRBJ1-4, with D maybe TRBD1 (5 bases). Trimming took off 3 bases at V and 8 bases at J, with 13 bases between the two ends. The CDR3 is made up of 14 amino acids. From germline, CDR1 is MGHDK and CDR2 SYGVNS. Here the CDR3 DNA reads TGTGCCAGCAGTGAGGCGCAGGGATGGGAAAAACTGTTTTTT. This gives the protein CASSEAQGWEKLFF. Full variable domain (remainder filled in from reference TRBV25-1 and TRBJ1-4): EADIYQTPRYLVIGTGKKITLECSQTMGHDKMYWYQQDPGMELHLIHYSYGVNSTEKGDLSSESTVSRIRTEHFPLTLESARPSHTSQYLCASSEAQGWEKLFFGSGTQLSVL.